This T cell receptor (beta chain) was sequenced in a study of shared clonotypes between healthy human individuals. Whole-study results and caveats: Since donors were few, the genetic and exposure-history diversity represented was limited.

This clone was counted only a few times. Its antigen remains unidentified. Sequencing used immunoSEQ multiplex PCR; TCRdb keeps in-frame clones, though not all of them. Here the sample spans about 120,000 clones, over 65% being singletons. The V and J ends lost 1 base and 2 bases respectively, with 8 bases between them. The CDR3 covers 14 residues. Germline CDR1 SGHAT, CDR2 FQNNGV. The sequenced sample consisted of memory CD8+ T cells sorted from blood. Subset specified: CD45RO+ cells pooled with CCR7-negative TemRA cells. The J gene is TRBJ1-2, the V gene TRBV11-2, with a tentative D call TRBD1 (6 bases). The receptor's source is a woman in her twenties or thirties in good health. This chain's CDR3 is CASSLAGGNYGYTF. The CDR3 DNA reads as TGTGCCAGCAGCTTAGCGGGGGGCAACTATGGCTACACCTTC.